This TCR beta chain was recorded in a study of T cell repertoires in cytomegalovirus infection. Overall study context: HLA-C-restricted CMV epitopes, recently identified, and well-studied HLA-B-restricted ones were used by the study. Notes on the study in general: In two of eight donors, the top clonotype was HLA-C-restricted CMV-specific.

In this sample, this clonotype turned up a few times. No antigen is known for it. TCRdb analysed the reads with MiXCR anew, one entry per CDR3 protein. Here the sample spans approximately 1,000,000 distinct CDR3 sequences, around 30% being singletons. The CDR3 has 17 residues. V was pared by 6 bases and J by 0 bases, with 20 bases between. CDR1 MDHEN and CDR2 SYDVKM come from the germline V gene. The sequence came from a human donor in good health (CMV status not recorded). Some clones in this sample may be carry-over from other donors' samples. This specimen was cultured CD8+ T cells from PBMCs, taken from culture after CMV antigen stimulation. This sequence joins TRBV28 and TRBJ1-1, with a tentative D call TRBD1 (5 bases). CDR3 region: CASSPRQGTNLNTEAFF. The CDR3 DNA reads TGTGCCAGCAGCCCGCGGCAGGGCACGAATCTGAACACTGAAGCTTTCTTT.